This T cell receptor beta chain was recorded in a study of PD-1 blockade in classical Hodgkin lymphoma (dated by TCRdb to the early 2020s). Describing the broader study: Nivolumab dosing was 3 mg/kg intravenously every 2 weeks, continuing until either disease progression or unacceptable toxicity. The study used CyTOF and TCR beta sequencing to define a peripheral blood immune signature of response to PD-1 blockade in classical Hodgkin lymphoma. The paper as a whole reports these results and caveats: The study was limited to a single clinical trial cohort, and causes of repertoire differences, possibly disease activity or prior therapy, remained undefined. Among trial patients, those achieving complete response had baseline diversity similar to that of newly diagnosed patients, while diversity was significantly lower in partial responders and progressors. Lower diversity was seen in patients whose nivolumab began less than 1 year after ASCT, and these patients were left out of later analyses so that immune reconstitution would not confound the results. Baseline TCR diversity was reported to be lower in newly diagnosed patients than in healthy donors, and even lower in relapsed/refractory patients. A significant rise by C4D1 was seen in CD4+ but not CD8+ TCR diversity (p=0.0027 vs p=0.16), with the rise being most apparent in complete responders (p=0.02).

The Qiagen DNeasy kit was used to extract genomic DNA both from unsorted PBMCs and from the negatively selected CD4+ and CD8+ fractions. TCR beta CDR3 regions were amplified by immunoSEQ multiplex PCR using primers annealing to V and J segments. Amplification bias was minimized using a synthetic immune receptor repertoire, and residual bias was removed computationally after sequencing. On the study's bioinformatics: Custom Python scripts were used to quantify repertoire diversity as the Shannon entropy index. Unsorted, CD4+ and CD8+ repertoires were analyzed separately, except for combined analyses in which CD4+ and CD8+ sequences were merged in silico. A clone counted as expanded when the clone's frequency after treatment rose at least 2-fold relative to C1D1, and clones undetected at baseline were given a pseudocount of 0.5. Clones with 0 or 1 copy at C1D1 were defined as singleton clones, while clones with 2 or more copies were defined as non-singleton clones. Clones expanded in unsorted samples were assigned a CD4+, CD8+ or unknown annotation through matching of protein sequences in sorted samples from the same patient. Wilcoxon tests on paired samples were used to test changes in diversity from C1D1 to C4D1. The table comes from immuneACCESS by way of TCRdb, which keeps in-frame sequences with V and J called. Part of the clones is missing from these tables; in studies checked, under half for an unresolved V gene and the rest for unknown reasons. The V and J calls and clone size are taken from that table; D and trimming were inferred from the DNA. Across this sample there are approximately 84,000 clones, with around 90% seen only once. The ten top clones hold 20% to 25% of the sample.

Note on this clone: No cognate antigen has been identified for it. No base-level quality is on record; no much larger clone is a single base apart.

The intended sense of this specimen's time point label: cycle 1 day 1 (C1D1), immediately before nivolumab initiation. Every trial patient had relapsed after autologous stem cell transplantation, and cohorts A, B and C differed in prior brentuximab vedotin exposure. A total of approximately 51 patients with relapsed/refractory classical Hodgkin lymphoma made up the trial cohort, and each patient's best overall response was complete response, partial response or progressive disease. In the multi-cohort phase II CheckMate 205 trial, trial patients received single-agent nivolumab. An independent review committee assessed best overall response by applying the 2007 International Working Group response criteria. PBMCs from the trial were collected at three points: immediately before nivolumab initiation (C1D1), and during therapy at cycle 2 day 1 and cycle 4 day 1. Peripheral blood was collected in 8 mL Vacutainer Cell Preparation Tubes, from which PBMCs were isolated by centrifugation and then cryopreserved.

Per the germline V gene, SGHAT is the CDR1 and FQNNGV is the CDR2. There are 14 amino acids in the CDR3, from cysteine to phenylalanine inclusive. The only DNA kept is the CDR3, 42 bases in frame from the first base. V sheds 2 bases and J sheds 2 bases, leaving 10 bases between their ends. Recombination linked TRBV11-2 to TRBJ2-7; the D segment might be TRBD1 or TRBD2, since each matches 5 bases. The source of this sequence is a human donor with classical Hodgkin lymphoma. The sequenced sample was peripheral blood mononuclear cells (PBMCs), obtained at baseline. The DNA sequence is as follows: TGTGCCAGCAGCTTAATAAAGGGACCCTACGAGCAGTACTTC. It encodes CASSLIKGPYEQYF.